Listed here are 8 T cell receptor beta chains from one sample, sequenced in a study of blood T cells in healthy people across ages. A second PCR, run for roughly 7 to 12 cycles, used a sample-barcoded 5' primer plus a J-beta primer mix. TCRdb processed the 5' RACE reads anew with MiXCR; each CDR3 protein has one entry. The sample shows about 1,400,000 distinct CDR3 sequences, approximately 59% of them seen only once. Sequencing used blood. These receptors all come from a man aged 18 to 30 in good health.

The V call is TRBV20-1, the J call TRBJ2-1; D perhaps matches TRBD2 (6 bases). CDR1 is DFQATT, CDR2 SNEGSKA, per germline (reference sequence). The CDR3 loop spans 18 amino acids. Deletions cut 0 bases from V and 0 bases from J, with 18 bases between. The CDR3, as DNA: TGCAGTGCTAGAGATCCTGATAGCGGTAGGAGCTCCTACAATGAGCAGTTCTTC. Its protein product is CSARDPDSGRSSYNEQFF.

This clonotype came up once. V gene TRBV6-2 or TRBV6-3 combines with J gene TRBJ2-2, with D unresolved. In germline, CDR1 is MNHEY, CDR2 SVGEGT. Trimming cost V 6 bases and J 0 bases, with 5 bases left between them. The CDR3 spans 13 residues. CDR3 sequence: CASRSTNTGELFF. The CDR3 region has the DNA TGTGCCAGCAGGTCTACGAACACCGGGGAGCTGTTTTTT.

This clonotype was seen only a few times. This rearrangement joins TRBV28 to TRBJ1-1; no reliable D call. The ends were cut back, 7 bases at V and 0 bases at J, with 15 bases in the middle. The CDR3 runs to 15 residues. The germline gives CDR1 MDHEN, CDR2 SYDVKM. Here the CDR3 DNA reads TGTGCCAGCATGGTGCGGGATAAAATGAACACTGAAGCTTTCTTT. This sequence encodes CASMVRDKMNTEAFF.

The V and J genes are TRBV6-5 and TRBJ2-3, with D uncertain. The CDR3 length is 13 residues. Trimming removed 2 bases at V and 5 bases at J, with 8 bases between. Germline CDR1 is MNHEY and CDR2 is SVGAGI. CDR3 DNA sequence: TGTGCCAGCAGTTACACCTCCATAGATACGCAGTATTTT. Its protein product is CASSYTSIDTQYF.

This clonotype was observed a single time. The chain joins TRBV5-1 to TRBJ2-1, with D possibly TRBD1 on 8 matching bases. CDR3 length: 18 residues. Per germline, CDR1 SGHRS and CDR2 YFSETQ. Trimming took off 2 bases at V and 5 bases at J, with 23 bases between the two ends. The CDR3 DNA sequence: TGCGCCAGCAGCTTACGAGCGGGACAGGCTGGGACCGACAATGAGCAGTTCTTC. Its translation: CASSLRAGQAGTDNEQFF.

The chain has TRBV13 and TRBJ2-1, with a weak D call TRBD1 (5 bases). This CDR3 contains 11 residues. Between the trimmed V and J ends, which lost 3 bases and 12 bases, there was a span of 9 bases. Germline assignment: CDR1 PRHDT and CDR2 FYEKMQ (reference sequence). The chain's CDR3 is CASSFRQGQFF. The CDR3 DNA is TGTGCCAGCAGCTTTCGGCAGGGGCAGTTCTTC.

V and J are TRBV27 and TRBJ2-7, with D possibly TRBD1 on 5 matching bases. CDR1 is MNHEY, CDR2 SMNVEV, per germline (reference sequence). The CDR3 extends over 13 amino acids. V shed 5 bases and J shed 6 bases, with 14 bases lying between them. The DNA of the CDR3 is TGTGCCAGCAGTCTTAAGGGGCAGATCGAGCAGTACTTC. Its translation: CASSLKGQIEQYF.

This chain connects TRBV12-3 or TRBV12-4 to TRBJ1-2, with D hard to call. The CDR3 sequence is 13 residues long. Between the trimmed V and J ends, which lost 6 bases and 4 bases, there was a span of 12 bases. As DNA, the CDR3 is TGTGCCAGCAGGCAACAGAGTTTCTATGGCTACACCTTC. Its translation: CASRQQSFYGYTF.